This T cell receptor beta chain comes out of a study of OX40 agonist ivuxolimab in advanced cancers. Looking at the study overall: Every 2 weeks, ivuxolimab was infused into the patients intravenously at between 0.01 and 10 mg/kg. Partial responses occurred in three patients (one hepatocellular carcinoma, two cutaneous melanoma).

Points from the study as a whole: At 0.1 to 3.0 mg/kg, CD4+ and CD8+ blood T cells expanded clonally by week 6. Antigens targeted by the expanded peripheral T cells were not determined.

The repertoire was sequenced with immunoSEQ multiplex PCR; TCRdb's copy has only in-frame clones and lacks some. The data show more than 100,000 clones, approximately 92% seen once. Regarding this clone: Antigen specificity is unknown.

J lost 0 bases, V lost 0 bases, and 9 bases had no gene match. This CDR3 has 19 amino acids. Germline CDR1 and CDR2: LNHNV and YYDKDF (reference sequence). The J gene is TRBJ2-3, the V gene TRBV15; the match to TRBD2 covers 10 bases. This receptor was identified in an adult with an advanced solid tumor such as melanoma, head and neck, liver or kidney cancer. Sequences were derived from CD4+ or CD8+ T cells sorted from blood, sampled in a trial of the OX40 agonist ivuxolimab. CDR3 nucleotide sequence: TGTGCCACCAGCAGAGATAGGGGGACTAGCGCCTCGAGCACAGATACGCAGTATTTT. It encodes CATSRDRGTSASSTDTQYF.